This T cell receptor (beta chain) was recorded in a study of shared clonotypes between healthy human individuals. From germline, CDR1 is SGDLS and CDR2 YYNGEE. The CDR3 spans 15 residues. V was trimmed by 1 base and J by 4 bases, leaving 15 bases between them. Profiling relied on immunoSEQ multiplex PCR, and the TCRdb table lists in-frame clones only, not all of them. The sample yields hundreds of thousands of clones, just over 75% seen once. This sequence was found in a woman aged 40 to 50 in good health. Some clones in this sample may be carry-over from other donors' samples. The chain recombines TRBV9 with TRBJ2-7, with D tentatively TRBD1 (6 bases). Sequencing used PBMCs. The DNA of the CDR3 is TGTGCCAGCAGCGTATGGCAGGACAGCCCTTACGAGCAGTACTTC. Residues: CASSVWQDSPYEQYF.